This T cell receptor beta chain appears in the sequencing data of a study of cytomegalovirus exposure and HLA in healthy donors. J gave up 0 bases and V 1 base, and 18 bases lay outside the gene matches. The germline V gene has CDR1 LGHNT and CDR2 FRNRAP. The CDR3 length is 23 residues. The primer mix had 60 Vbeta and 13 Jbeta primers. Libraries were prepared by immunoSEQ multiplex PCR; TCRdb keeps only in-frame clonotypes and omits some of them. This table has 130,000 or so clones, roughly 70% appearing once. Study findings and constraints: A later analysis linked some 17,000 TCR beta sequences to HLA alleles at 0.05 false discovery rate. Testing in vitro showed a few CMV-associated chains specific for CMV antigens.

As concerns this clone: What it binds is unknown.

Sequenced material: PBMCs. This sequence was found in a woman in her thirties or forties in good health and CMV-seropositive. J is TRBJ2-6 and V is TRBV12-5; 10 bases agree with TRBD1. The CDR3 DNA is TGTGCTAGTGGTTTGGCTCTTAAGACAGGGGGCAGAGCGGGGGACTCTGGGGCCAACGTCCTGACTTTC. Translated, it gives CASGLALKTGGRAGDSGANVLTF. Supplemented by reference TRBV12-5 and TRBJ2-6, the full variable domain reads DARVTQTPRHKVTEMGQEVTMRCQPILGHNTVFWYRQTMMQGLELLAYFRNRAPLDDSGMPKDRFSAEMPDATLATLKIQPSEPRDSAVYFCASGLALKTGGRAGDSGANVLTFGAGSRLTVL.